One and the same sample provided the 29 T cell receptor beta chains below, sequenced in a study of T cells after posttransplantation cyclophosphamide. Data came from immunoSEQ multiplex PCR; TCRdb stores just in-frame clones and leaves some out. The sample holds around 3,300 clones; less than 97% are singletons and the top ten take roughly 1%. The sample consisted of naive CD8+ T cells sorted from PBMCs. The source of these receptors is a woman in her forties or fifties in good health and a related stem cell transplant donor.

The V gene is TRBV9, the J gene TRBJ2-6; D gene ambiguous. This CDR3 comprises 15 residues. Germline CDR1 is SGDLS and CDR2 is YYNGEE. Trimming stripped 0 bases from V and 4 bases from J, with 8 bases between. CDR3: CASSVAVRGANVLTF. CDR3 DNA sequence: TGTGCCAGCAGCGTAGCAGTACGAGGGGCCAACGTCCTGACTTTC.

This clone was observed a single time. The chain has TRBV10-3 and TRBJ2-5, with 12 positions matching TRBD2. Germline V gives CDR1 ENHRY, CDR2 SYGVKD. V lost 11 bases, J lost 8 bases, and 3 bases stayed unmatched. The CDR3 length is 11 residues. CDR3 sequence reads: CAAGLAGTQYF. CDR3 DNA: TGTGCCGCTGGACTAGCGGGAACCCAGTACTTC.

V usage is TRBV4-2 and J usage is TRBJ2-7, with 9 bases that match TRBD2. The J segment lost 5 bases and the V segment lost 2 bases, leaving 13 bases of the junction unmatched. This CDR3 is built from 17 residues. The germline V gene has CDR1 LGHNA and CDR2 YNFKEQ. The CDR3: CASSQPPGSGREDEQYF. The CDR3 region has the DNA TGTGCCAGCAGCCAACCTCCCGGTAGCGGGAGAGAAGACGAGCAGTACTTC.

This clone was seen just once. The chain uses TRBV4-3 and TRBJ2-4, with D tentatively TRBD2 (5 bases). This CDR3 has 13 residues. Trimming shortened V by 4 bases and J by 8 bases, and 12 bases separated the two germline ends. Germline lookup yields CDR1 LGHNA and CDR2 YSLEER. The CDR3 coding sequence is TGCGCCAGCAGCCGGGAGAGGGAACACATTCAGTACTTC. Encoded protein: CASSREREHIQYF.

This clone occurred once. This chain uses TRBV27 with TRBJ2-6; D not resolved. V was cut by 3 bases and J by 4 bases, with 7 bases left in between. The CDR3 is made up of 14 amino acids. Germline lookup yields CDR1 MNHEY and CDR2 SMNVEV (reference sequence). CDR3 nucleotide sequence: TGTGCCAGCAGTTTTGCGTCGGGGGCCAACGTCCTGACTTTC. Translated, it gives CASSFASGANVLTF.

This chain links TRBV18 with TRBJ2-1, with 13 bases aligning to TRBD2. CDR1 is KGHSH, CDR2 LQKENI, per germline. V trimming: 2 bases; J trimming: 4 bases; junction bases outside the gene matches: 5. CDR3 length equals 17 residues. CDR3 nucleotides: TGTGCCAGCTCACCATCCCCGGGACTAGCGGGATACAATGAGCAGTTCTTC. Encoded protein: CASSPSPGLAGYNEQFF. The full variable domain, with the rest looked up from reference TRBV18 and TRBJ2-1, is NAGVMQNPRHLVRRRGQEARLRCSPMKGHSHVYWYRQLPEEGLKFMVYLQKENIIDESGMPKERFSAEFPKEGPSILRIQQVVRGDSAAYFCASSPSPGLAGYNEQFFGPGTRLTVL.

V gene TRBV10-1 combines with J gene TRBJ1-5; tentative D call: TRBD1 (6 bases). The CDR3 sequence is 17 residues long. CDR1 and CDR2 (germline): WNHNN, SYGVQD (reference sequence). Trimming removed 4 bases from V and 0 bases from J, with 16 bases in between. The CDR3 nucleotides are TGCGCCAGCAGTGGCGGAAACAGGGCCTATAGCAATCAGCCCCAGCATTTT. Its protein is CASSGGNRAYSNQPQHF.

This rearrangement joins TRBV11-2 to TRBJ2-7; D possibly corresponds to TRBD1 (6 bases). V lost 3 bases and J 5 bases, leaving 8 bases between the germline ends. The CDR3 is 12 residues long. Germline values: CDR1 SGHAT, CDR2 FQNNGV. CDR3 coding DNA: TGTGCCAGCAGCTTTCGGACAGACGAGCAGTACTTC. This encodes CASSFRTDEQYF. Full variable domain (missing parts from reference TRBV11-2 and TRBJ2-7): EAGVAQSPRYKIIEKRQSVAFWCNPISGHATLYWYQQILGQGPKLLIQFQNNGVVDDSQLPKDRFSAERLKGVDSTLKIQPAKLEDSAVYLCASSFRTDEQYFGPGTRLTVT.

V and J are TRBV9 and TRBJ2-7; D is uncertain. The ends were cut back, 1 base at V and 4 bases at J, with 15 bases in the middle. The CDR3 covers 15 residues. The germline V gene has CDR1 SGDLS and CDR2 YYNGEE. CDR3 amino acids: CASSVSTTNLYEQYF. CDR3 nucleotides: TGTGCCAGCAGCGTATCCACCACTAACCTTTACGAGCAGTACTTC.

The chain has TRBV4-1 and TRBJ2-5; weak D call: TRBD2 (5 bases). Germline values: CDR1 MGHRA, CDR2 YSYEKL. CDR3 length: 13 residues. V gave up 1 base and J gave up 2 bases, with 5 bases separating them. The chain's CDR3 is CASSQGLQETQYF. In nucleotides, the CDR3 is TGCGCCAGCAGCCAAGGACTACAAGAGACCCAGTACTTC.

This chain connects TRBV19 to TRBJ2-7; 7 bases line up with TRBD2. The CDR3 spans 14 residues. Trimming at V came to 5 bases and at J to 0 bases, leaving 4 bases not matched to a gene. Per germline, CDR1 LNHDA and CDR2 SQIVND (reference sequence). The CDR3 bases are TGTGCCAGTAGTGAGACTAGCCTCTCCTACGAGCAGTACTTC. Translated, it gives CASSETSLSYEQYF.

The V gene is TRBV11-2, the J gene TRBJ2-7; perhaps TRBD1 as D (6 bases). From germline, CDR1 is SGHAT and CDR2 FQNNGV. Trimming took 5 bases from V and 0 from J, leaving 11 bases between them. The CDR3 totals 14 residues. The CDR3, as DNA: TGTGCCAGCAGCCTTACAGGGTACTCCTACGAGCAGTACTTC. It yields the protein CASSLTGYSYEQYF.

The chain combines TRBV30 with TRBJ2-7; 9 nucleotides line up with TRBD2. The CDR3 length is 13 residues. Trimming removed 0 bases from V and 5 bases from J; junction bases left unmatched: 2. Germline V lookup: CDR1 GTSNPN, CDR2 SVGIG (reference sequence). CDR3 residues: CAWSVAGGDEQYF. The CDR3 DNA is TGTGCCTGGAGTGTGGCGGGAGGGGACGAGCAGTACTTC. Together with reference TRBV30 and TRBJ2-7, the CDR3 gives the full variable domain: SQTIHQWPATLVQPVGSPLSLECTVEGTSNPNLYWYRQAAGRGLQLLFYSVGIGQISSEVPQNLSASRPQDRQFILSSKKLLLSDSGFYLCAWSVAGGDEQYFGPGTRLTVT.

The rearrangement joins TRBV25-1 to TRBJ2-5; 7 nucleotides align to TRBD1. This CDR3 has 16 residues. Germline CDR1 is MGHDK and CDR2 is SYGVNS. V shed 3 bases and J 1 base; nucleotides not matched to a gene: 8. The CDR3 protein is CASSDGTEVFQETQYF. CDR3 sequence (DNA): TGTGCCAGCAGTGATGGGACAGAGGTATTCCAAGAGACCCAGTACTTC.

The chain couples TRBV30 to TRBJ1-2; D may be TRBD1 (5 bases). CDR1 and CDR2 from the germline V gene are GTSNPN and SVGIG (reference sequence). V lost 3 bases, J lost 4 bases, and 15 bases lay in between. This CDR3 is built from 14 residues. CDR3 DNA sequence: TGTGCCTGGAGGGGGGGGACTCTCGTCTATGGCTACACCTTC. Encoded protein: CAWRGGTLVYGYTF.

The CDR3 protein is CASRLTESGGVSEKLFF. In DNA, the CDR3 is TGTGCCAGCCGACTTACCGAATCAGGGGGAGTTAGTGAAAAACTGTTTTTT. The V and J genes are TRBV27 and TRBJ1-4; 7 bases are shared with TRBD1. Trimming cost V 8 bases and J 7 bases; bases outside gene matches: 19. Germline V CDR1 and CDR2: MNHEY, SMNVEV (reference sequence). This CDR3 has 17 residues.

This clone occurred once. The chain combines TRBV7-9 with TRBJ1-4; a weak D match, TRBD1 (5 bases). CDR1 and CDR2 from the germline V gene are SEHNR and FQNEAQ (reference sequence). The CDR3 runs 16 residues. Trimming took off 5 bases at V and 3 bases at J, with 16 bases between the two ends. CDR3 amino acids: CASSVTRQSPNEKLFF. The CDR3 DNA sequence: TGTGCCAGCAGCGTAACACGACAGTCTCCTAATGAAAAACTGTTTTTT.

This sequence joins TRBV7-9 and TRBJ2-2, with D tentatively TRBD1 (6 bases). CDR1 SEHNR and CDR2 FQNEAQ come from the germline V gene (reference sequence). CDR3 size: 13 residues. The V gene lost 5 bases and the J gene lost 5 bases, with 9 bases spanning the gap. In nucleotides, the CDR3 is TGTGCCAGCAGCCCAGGGGAAACCGGGGAGCTGTTTTTT. Translated, it gives CASSPGETGELFF.

The chain employs TRBV10-3 and TRBJ2-7; D is possibly TRBD2 (6 bases). Per germline, CDR1 ENHRY and CDR2 SYGVKD. The CDR3 contains 17 residues. V shed 7 bases and J shed 4 bases, with 26 bases lying between them. The CDR3, as DNA: TGTGCCATCAACCCCACGGGACTCCTACCCCCTTTTTACGAGCAGTACTTC. This translates into CAINPTGLLPPFYEQYF.

The chain carries TRBV2 and TRBJ1-1; D gene ambiguous. The V end was cut by 0 bases, the J end by 5 bases, with 4 bases between. Germline V gene sequence: CDR1 SNHLY, CDR2 FYNNEI. This CDR3 region has 12 residues. Here the CDR3 DNA reads TGTGCCAGCAGTGAAGCGAGGACTGAAGCTTTCTTT. Amino acids: CASSEARTEAFF.

This chain uses TRBV7-2 with TRBJ2-7, with TRBD1 matching over 11 bases. There are 15 residues in the CDR3. The V segment lost 1 base and the J segment 3 bases; nucleotides outside the gene matches: 2. Looked up from germline, CDR1 is SGHTA and CDR2 is FQGNSA. CDR3 residues: CASSLGTGGFYEQYF. Here the CDR3 DNA reads TGTGCCAGCAGCTTAGGGACAGGGGGCTTCTACGAGCAGTACTTC.

The rearrangement uses TRBV30 and TRBJ2-2, with 8 bases that match TRBD1. The germline V gene has CDR1 GTSNPN and CDR2 SVGIG (reference sequence). The J segment lost 2 bases and the V segment lost 5 bases, leaving 7 bases of the junction unmatched. There are 15 residues in the CDR3. The chain's CDR3 is CAWRRDRSNTGELFF. In DNA, the CDR3 is TGTGCCTGGCGGCGGGACAGGAGTAACACCGGGGAGCTGTTTTTT.

CDR3 sequence reads: CASSLSGLAVEQYF. For the CDR3, the DNA is TGTGCCAGCAGCTTATCGGGACTAGCGGTCGAGCAGTACTTC. The chain uses TRBV9 and TRBJ2-7; 11 positions agree with TRBD2. This CDR3 is 14 amino acids long. The V and J ends lost 4 bases and 6 bases, in that order; junction bases with no gene match: 6. The germline V gene has CDR1 SGDLS and CDR2 YYNGEE.

The V gene is TRBV9, the J gene TRBJ2-1, with 8 bases identical to TRBD2. V gave up 3 bases and J gave up 2 bases; unmatched junction bases: 4. The germline CDR1 and CDR2 sequences are SGDLS and YYNGEE. This CDR3 has 15 amino acids. The CDR3 is CASSARGGTYNEQFF. The CDR3, as DNA: TGTGCCAGCAGCGCCCGGGGGGGGACCTACAATGAGCAGTTCTTC.

This clone is a singleton in its sample. The chain combines TRBV16 with TRBJ1-2; 8 positions agree with TRBD1. Trimming took 4 bases from V and 6 from J; bases not matched to a gene: 13. The CDR3 loop spans 16 amino acids. Germline CDR1 KGHSY, CDR2 FQNENV. The CDR3 region is CASSPGPQGDKDGYTF. The DNA for the CDR3 is TGTGCCAGCAGCCCCGGGCCACAGGGGGACAAAGATGGCTACACCTTC.

The chain links TRBV5-4 to TRBJ1-4; 8 nucleotides line up with TRBD1. Germline lookup yields CDR1 SGHNT and CDR2 YYREEE (reference sequence). J gave up 6 bases and V 3 bases, and 13 bases lay outside the gene matches. CDR3 size: 17 residues. The CDR3 DNA is TGTGCCAGCAGCTCGAAAGGACAGGGAAGGATTCATGAAAAACTGTTTTTT. It yields the protein CASSSKGQGRIHEKLFF.

V is TRBV5-6 and J is TRBJ2-7, with D uncertain. Germline CDR1 is SGHDT and CDR2 is YYEEEE. This CDR3 contains 12 residues. With 1 base removed from V and 3 bases from J, the gap between germline ends came to 5 bases. The CDR3 coding sequence is TGTGCCAGCAGCTTGAGAGGCTACGAGCAGTACTTC. This encodes CASSLRGYEQYF.

In its sample, this clone was seen a few times. The V call is TRBV27, the J call TRBJ2-5, with TRBD1 identical over 7 bases. The CDR3 has 19 residues. From germline, CDR1 is MNHEY and CDR2 SMNVEV (reference sequence). V was pared by 2 bases and J by 0 bases, with 15 bases of the junction left unmatched. DNA of the CDR3: TGTGCCAGCAGTTTAAGTCACCTTTTTGTACAGGGGAACCAAGAGACCCAGTACTTC. Its protein is CASSLSHLFVQGNQETQYF.

This clone has a handful of counts. This chain links TRBV10-1 with TRBJ2-2; D uncertain. Germline CDR1 WNHNN, CDR2 SYGVQD (reference sequence). The V and J ends lost 5 bases and 2 bases respectively, with 3 bases between them. The CDR3 totals 12 residues. In nucleotides, the CDR3 is TGCGCCAGCAGTCTAAACACCGGGGAGCTGTTTTTT. Translated, it gives CASSLNTGELFF.